These 5 T cell receptor beta chains were all obtained from the same sample, sequenced in a study of blood T cell repertoires in COVID-19. The table came from immunoSEQ multiplex PCR; TCRdb's copy has only in-frame clones and leaves some out. The sample contains 100,000 to 150,000 clones, approximately 90% of which appear only once. Material for sequencing was peripheral blood. Every receptor here comes from a man aged 50 to 60 with active or convalescent COVID-19.

This clone has just a few counts. The chain joins TRBV18 to TRBJ1-4, with D maybe TRBD1 (6 bases). The CDR3 totals 14 residues. Trimming took 3 bases from V and 1 from J, leaving 6 bases between them. Germline V gene lookup returns CDR1 KGHSH and CDR2 LQKENI. CDR3 sequence (DNA): TGTGCCAGCTCACCGGGACAAACTAATGAAAAACTGTTTTTT. This gives the protein CASSPGQTNEKLFF. Filled out from reference TRBV18 and TRBJ1-4, the complete variable domain reads NAGVMQNPRHLVRRRGQEARLRCSPMKGHSHVYWYRQLPEEGLKFMVYLQKENIIDESGMPKERFSAEFPKEGPSILRIQQVVRGDSAAYFCASSPGQTNEKLFFGSGTQLSVL.

The V gene is TRBV2, the J gene TRBJ1-5, with 8 bases lining up with TRBD1. In germline, CDR1 is SNHLY, CDR2 FYNNEI. This CDR3 comprises 16 residues. V dropped 6 bases and J dropped 5; count of bases not matched to a gene: 12. Here the CDR3 DNA reads TGTGCCAGCAGAAGGGTCGACAGGGGTTCAGATCAGCCCCAGCATTTT. Residues: CASRRVDRGSDQPQHF.

The chain has TRBV30 and TRBJ1-1, with 7 bases fitting TRBD1. The CDR3 spans 14 residues. Germline trimming cut 6 bases from V and 1 base from J; bases unmatched to any gene: 8. The germline CDR1 and CDR2 sequences are GTSNPN and SVGIG (reference sequence). The CDR3 DNA is TGTGCCTGCCATCCACGGGACAGGAACACTGAAGCTTTCTTT. Its protein is CACHPRDRNTEAFF.

V gene TRBV10-1 combines with J gene TRBJ2-5, with 9 bases that match TRBD2. The CDR3 has 16 amino acids. Germline assignment: CDR1 WNHNN and CDR2 SYGVQD (reference sequence). The V gene end was trimmed by 1 base and the J gene end by 2 bases; junction bases not matched to a gene: 5. The CDR3 sequence: CASSELAGDAQETQYF. The CDR3 nucleotides read TGCGCCAGCAGTGAGTTAGCGGGGGACGCTCAAGAGACCCAGTACTTC.

V gene TRBV6-5 combines with J gene TRBJ1-2, with D possibly being TRBD1 (5 bases). The V and J ends lost 0 bases and 6 bases respectively, with 14 bases between them. Germline V gives CDR1 MNHEY, CDR2 SVGAGI. The CDR3 length is 15 residues. Here the CDR3 DNA reads TGTGCCAGCAGTTACTCGCGGGGGATGTCGCATGGCTACACCTTC. Translating gives CASSYSRGMSHGYTF.